Listed below are T cell receptor beta chains from one sample, sequenced in a study of T cell changes during pregnancy in multiple sclerosis. This table comes from immunoSEQ multiplex PCR, and its TCRdb copy is limited to in-frame clones, with some not included. The sample lists roughly 14,000 clones, around 83% occurring once. The sequencing used CD8+ T cells from peripheral blood mononuclear cells, collected after pregnancy. The receptors come from a female donor in good health, enrolled as a control in a pregnancy study. The CDR3 runs from the conserved cysteine through the conserved F or W. D genes are given only for firm matches. Clone size is given for some rows only: seen once, a few or many times, or a class if the clone is expanded.

v_gene	j_gene	len	abundance	d_gene	CDR3aa	CDR3nt
TRBV19	TRBJ2-2	12	NA	NA	CASSIRGGELFF	TGTGCCAGTAGTATAAGGGGTGGGGAGCTGTTTTTT
TRBV11-2	TRBJ1-2	19	NA	NA	CASSLSRGGKVRRGRGYTF	TGTGCCAGCAGCTTAAGTCGGGGGGGAAAGGTAAGAAGAGGGCGCGGCTACACCTTC
TRBV29-1	TRBJ1-1	12	NA	TRBD1	CSVEFRGAEAFF	TGCAGCGTTGAATTCAGGGGGGCTGAAGCTTTCTTT
TRBV14	TRBJ2-3	14	NA	TRBD2	CASSQILAGGPQYF	TGTGCCAGCAGCCAGATATTAGCGGGGGGGCCGCAGTATTTT
TRBV2	TRBJ1-2	12	NA	NA	CASSDGGGGYTF	TGTGCCAGCAGTGATGGGGGAGGTGGCTACACCTTC
TRBV18	TRBJ2-7	14	few	TRBD1	CASSPQGVSYEQYF	TGTGCCAGCTCACCGCAGGGGGTCAGCTACGAGCAGTACTTC
TRBV11-1	TRBJ2-6	13	NA	NA	CASLYPGANVLTF	TGTGCCAGCCTCTATCCTGGGGCCAACGTCCTGACTTTC
TRBV19	TRBJ2-1	14	NA	TRBD2	CASTGGRELDEQFF	TGTGCCAGCACGGGGGGGCGGGAACTCGATGAGCAGTTCTTC
TRBV27	TRBJ2-7	15	once	TRBD2	CASSLSQRERGEQYF	TGTGCCAGCAGTTTGAGTCAGCGGGAACGCGGCGAGCAGTACTTC
TRBV6-4	TRBJ2-2	14	NA	NA	CASSGTTNTGELFF	TGTGCCAGCAGTGGGACAACGAACACCGGGGAGCTGTTTTTT
TRBV6-1	TRBJ1-2	15	NA	TRBD1	CASSERRTGNYGYTF	TGTGCCAGCAGTGAAAGGCGGACAGGGAACTATGGCTACACCTTC
TRBV5-6	TRBJ1-4	15	NA	TRBD1	CASSLDRVSNEKLFF	TGTGCCAGCAGCCTGGACAGGGTTTCTAATGAAAAACTGTTTTTT
TRBV9	TRBJ2-7	16	NA	TRBD2	CASSVAGTSGNYEQYF	TGTGCCAGCAGCGTAGCCGGGACTAGCGGGAACTACGAGCAGTACTTC
TRBV7-3	TRBJ2-7	14	NA	TRBD1	CASSWGQGAREQYF	TGTGCCAGCAGTTGGGGACAGGGGGCAAGGGAGCAGTACTTC
TRBV7-9	TRBJ1-4	14	NA	NA	CASSIAGSRNYLFF	TGTGCCAGCAGCATCGCGGGGAGTCGGAACTACCTGTTTTTT
TRBV5-4	TRBJ2-1	13	NA	TRBD2	CAGGAGPYNEQFF	TGTGCCGGTGGAGCGGGGCCCTACAATGAGCAGTTCTTC
TRBV9	TRBJ1-4	15	NA	NA	CASSALRSTNEKLFF	TGTGCCAGCAGCGCCCTGAGGTCAACTAATGAAAAACTGTTTTTT
TRBV4-2	TRBJ2-7	19	NA	NA	CASSQVAPRRQAETPEQYF	TGTGCCAGCAGCCAAGTCGCCCCCCGAAGGCAGGCCGAGACCCCCGAGCAGTACTTC
TRBV27	TRBJ2-1	12	once	NA	CASSFQGGEQFF	TGTGCCAGCAGTTTCCAGGGGGGTGAGCAGTTCTTC
TRBV7-2	TRBJ2-1	16	NA	TRBD2	CASSPDPGLEWDEQFF	TGTGCCAGCAGCCCGGACCCGGGACTAGAGTGGGATGAGCAGTTCTTC
TRBV30	TRBJ2-1	14	once	TRBD2	CAWSSGRAANEQFF	TGTGCCTGGAGTAGTGGGAGGGCCGCCAATGAGCAGTTCTTC
TRBV27	TRBJ2-3	12	NA	TRBD1	CASTGGTDTQYF	TGTGCCAGTACAGGGGGAACAGATACGCAGTATTTT
TRBV4-3	TRBJ1-6	17	NA	NA	CASSQDRRVSYNSPLHF	TGCGCCAGCAGCCAAGATCGGAGGGTCTCCTATAATTCACCCCTCCACTTT
TRBV7-3	TRBJ2-3	15	NA	NA	CASSSRGGSTDTQYF	TGTGCCAGCAGCTCAAGGGGGGGGAGCACAGATACGCAGTATTTT
TRBV19	TRBJ1-2	15	NA	NA	CASSIRRQRGYGYTF	TGTGCCAGTAGTATTCGTCGACAGCGGGGATATGGCTACACCTTC
TRBV6-5	TRBJ2-5	13	NA	NA	CASSYAYTETQYF	TGTGCCAGCAGTTACGCGTATACTGAGACCCAGTACTTC
TRBV10-2	TRBJ2-1	12	NA	NA	CASSGQANEQFF	TGCGCCAGCAGTGGCCAAGCTAATGAGCAGTTCTTC
TRBV6-4	TRBJ2-1	18	few	TRBD2	CASSDSSSFGGDYNEQFF	TGTGCCAGCAGTGACTCGAGCTCCTTCGGGGGGGATTACAATGAGCAGTTCTTC
TRBV14	TRBJ2-3	18	NA	TRBD2	CASSPDRTSGRFTDTQYF	TGTGCCAGCAGCCCCGATAGGACTAGCGGGAGGTTCACAGATACGCAGTATTTT
TRBV19	TRBJ1-5	18	NA	TRBD1	CASSIDIRDSLYNQPQHF	TGTGCCAGTAGTATTGATATACGGGACAGCCTTTACAATCAGCCCCAGCATTTT
TRBV4-3	TRBJ2-1	14	once	NA	CASSHRGGYNEQFF	TGCGCCAGCAGCCATAGAGGGGGTTACAATGAGCAGTTCTTC
TRBV29-1	TRBJ1-2	13	NA	TRBD1	CSVEGDRADGYTF	TGCAGCGTTGAAGGGGACAGGGCCGACGGCTACACCTTC
TRBV9	TRBJ2-3	17	NA	NA	CASSTLGGGGSTDTQYF	TGTGCCAGCAGCACTCTTGGGGGCGGGGGTAGCACAGATACGCAGTATTTT
TRBV19	TRBJ2-2	14	NA	TRBD1	CASQGQGHTGELFF	TGTGCCAGCCAGGGACAGGGTCACACCGGGGAGCTGTTTTTT
TRBV4-1	TRBJ2-2	16	once	NA	CASSPWDSSPTGELFF	TGCGCCAGCAGCCCCTGGGACTCAAGCCCCACCGGGGAGCTGTTTTTT
TRBV6-5	TRBJ2-3	15	NA	NA	CASSLLAERTDTQYF	TGTGCCAGCAGTCTTTTAGCGGAGCGCACAGATACGCAGTATTTT
TRBV6-4	TRBJ1-2	13	NA	NA	CACTDQGPDGYTF	TGTGCCTGCACTGATCAGGGGCCCGATGGCTACACCTTC
TRBV5-6	TRBJ1-1	14	NA	TRBD1	CASSLQGGNTEAFF	TGTGCCAGCAGCTTGCAGGGGGGAAACACTGAAGCTTTCTTT
TRBV29-1	TRBJ1-2	16	NA	NA	CSVGRGGYPANYGYTF	TGCAGCGTTGGAAGAGGCGGGTACCCAGCTAACTATGGCTACACCTTC
TRBV13	TRBJ1-5	15	NA	NA	CASSLGRGSNQPQHF	TGTGCCAGCAGCTTAGGCAGAGGTAGCAATCAGCCCCAGCATTTT
TRBV7-9	TRBJ2-2	16	NA	TRBD2	CASSPGTTPNTGELFF	TGTGCCAGCAGCCCGGGGACTACCCCCAACACCGGGGAGCTGTTTTTT
TRBV6-1	TRBJ2-6	15	many	NA	CASSVQGSEANVLTF	TGTGCCAGCAGTGTACAGGGCTCGGAGGCCAACGTCCTGACTTTC
TRBV6-1	TRBJ2-7	15	few	TRBD2	CASSARLAESYEQYF	TGTGCCAGCAGTGCCCGACTAGCGGAGTCCTACGAGCAGTACTTC
TRBV28	TRBJ2-5	13	NA	NA	CASSLDSQETQYF	TGTGCCAGCAGTTTGGACAGCCAAGAGACCCAGTACTTC
TRBV11-2	TRBJ1-1	16	NA	TRBD1	CASSFSGGSMNTEAFF	TGTGCCAGCAGCTTCTCAGGGGGGTCAATGAACACTGAAGCTTTCTTT
TRBV6-4	TRBJ2-1	16	few	TRBD2	CASSDEAGVGYNEQFF	TGTGCCAGCAGTGACGAGGCGGGAGTGGGCTACAATGAGCAGTTCTTC
TRBV6-4	TRBJ2-1	15	few	TRBD2	CASGSGTSDNNEQFF	TGTGCCAGCGGGTCCGGGACTAGCGATAACAATGAGCAGTTCTTC
TRBV6-4	TRBJ2-2	17	few	TRBD2	CASSETSGRANTGELFF	TGTGCCAGCAGCGAGACTAGCGGGAGGGCGAACACCGGGGAGCTGTTTTTT
TRBV19	TRBJ1-2	15	NA	NA	CASSILNFSGYGYTF	TGTGCCAGTAGTATCCTGAATTTCAGTGGCTATGGCTACACCTTC
TRBV6-4	TRBJ1-5	16	NA	TRBD1	CASSASGGEGNQPQHF	TGTGCCAGCAGTGCTTCAGGGGGCGAGGGCAATCAGCCCCAGCATTTT
TRBV28	TRBJ2-7	17	once	NA	CASSFVGGEQGPYEQYF	TGTGCCAGCAGTTTTGTCGGCGGGGAACAAGGACCATACGAGCAGTACTTC
TRBV5-1	TRBJ2-7	13	NA	NA	CASSFTGAYEQYF	TGCGCCAGCAGCTTTACCGGGGCCTACGAGCAGTACTTC
TRBV4-3	TRBJ2-2	16	NA	TRBD2	CASSFGLAKNTGELFF	TGCGCCAGCAGCTTCGGACTAGCGAAGAACACCGGGGAGCTGTTTTTT
TRBV7-6	TRBJ1-2	16	NA	NA	CASSPTGTRFNYGYTF	TGTGCCAGCAGCCCGACCGGGACAAGATTTAACTATGGCTACACCTTC
TRBV7-8	TRBJ2-7	14	NA	NA	CASSYPAGGDEQYF	TGTGCCAGCAGCTACCCAGCCGGAGGGGACGAGCAGTACTTC
TRBV13	TRBJ2-1	15	NA	TRBD2	CASSLGLAGAYEQFF	TGTGCCAGCAGCTTAGGTCTAGCGGGAGCCTATGAGCAGTTCTTC
TRBV7-9	TRBJ1-2	16	NA	TRBD1	CASSMSMTGIGHGYTF	TGTGCCAGCAGCATGTCCATGACAGGGATCGGCCATGGCTACACCTTC
TRBV5-5	TRBJ2-5	16	few	TRBD2	CASSSGTSGFQETQYF	TGTGCCAGCAGCTCCGGGACTAGCGGATTCCAAGAGACCCAGTACTTC
TRBV4-3	TRBJ2-5	14	once	NA	CASSQDGREETQYF	TGCGCCAGCAGCCAAGACGGCCGGGAAGAGACCCAGTACTTC
TRBV29-1	TRBJ2-2	14	NA	NA	CSVGDGFRPGELFF	TGCAGCGTTGGTGACGGGTTTCGTCCCGGGGAGCTGTTTTTT